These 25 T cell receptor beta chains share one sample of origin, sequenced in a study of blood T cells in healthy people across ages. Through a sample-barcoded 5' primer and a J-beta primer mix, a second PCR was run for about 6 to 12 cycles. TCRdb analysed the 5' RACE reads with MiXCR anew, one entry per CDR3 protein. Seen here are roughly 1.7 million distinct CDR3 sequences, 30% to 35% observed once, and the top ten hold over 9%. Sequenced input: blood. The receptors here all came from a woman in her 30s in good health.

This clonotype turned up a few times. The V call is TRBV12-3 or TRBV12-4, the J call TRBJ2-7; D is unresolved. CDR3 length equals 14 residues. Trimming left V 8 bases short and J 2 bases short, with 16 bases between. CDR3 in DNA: TGTGCCAGCTCGCCAGGTGCCAGAACCTACGAGCAGTACTTC. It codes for CASSPGARTYEQYF.

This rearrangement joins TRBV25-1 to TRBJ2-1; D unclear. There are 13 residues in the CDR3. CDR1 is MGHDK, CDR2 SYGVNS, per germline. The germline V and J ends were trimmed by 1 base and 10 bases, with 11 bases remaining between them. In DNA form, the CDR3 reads TGTGCCAGCAGTGAATTAGGAGCCGGGGAGCAGTTCTTC. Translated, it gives CASSELGAGEQFF. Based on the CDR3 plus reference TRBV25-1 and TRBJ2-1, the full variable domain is EADIYQTPRYLVIGTGKKITLECSQTMGHDKMYWYQQDPGMELHLIHYSYGVNSTEKGDLSSESTVSRIRTEHFPLTLESARPSHTSQYLCASSELGAGEQFFGPGTRLTVL.

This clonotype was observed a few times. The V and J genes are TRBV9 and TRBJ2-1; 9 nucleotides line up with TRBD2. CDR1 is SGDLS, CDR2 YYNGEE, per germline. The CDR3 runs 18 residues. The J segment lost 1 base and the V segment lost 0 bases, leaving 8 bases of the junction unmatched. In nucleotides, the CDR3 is TGTGCCAGCAGCGTAGGGCCTAGCGGGATTAGATCCTACAATGAGCAGTTCTTC. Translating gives CASSVGPSGIRSYNEQFF.

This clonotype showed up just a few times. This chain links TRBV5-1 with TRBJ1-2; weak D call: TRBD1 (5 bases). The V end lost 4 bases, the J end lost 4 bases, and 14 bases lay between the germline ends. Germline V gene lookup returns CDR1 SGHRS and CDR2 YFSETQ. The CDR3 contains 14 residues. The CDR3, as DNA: TGCGCCAGCAGCGGGGACGCGGCCGGCTATGGCTACACCTTC. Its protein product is CASSGDAAGYGYTF.

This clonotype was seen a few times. The CDR3, as DNA: TGTGCCACCAGTGATTCCCGGGACAGCACAGATACGCAGTATTTT. This sequence encodes CATSDSRDSTDTQYF. The chain employs TRBV24-1 and TRBJ2-3, with D perhaps given as TRBD1 or TRBD2 (5 bases each). This CDR3 comprises 15 residues. Germline V gene data show CDR1 as KGHDR and CDR2 as SFDVKD. The V end was cut by 2 bases, the J end by 0 bases, with 8 bases between.

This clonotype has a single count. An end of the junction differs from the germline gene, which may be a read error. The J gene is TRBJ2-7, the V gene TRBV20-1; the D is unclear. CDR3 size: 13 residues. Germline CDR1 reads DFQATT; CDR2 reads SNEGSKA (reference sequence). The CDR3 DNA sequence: TGCAGTGCTAGAGTCGCTCCACCCTACAAGCAGTACTTC. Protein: CSARVAPPYKQYF.

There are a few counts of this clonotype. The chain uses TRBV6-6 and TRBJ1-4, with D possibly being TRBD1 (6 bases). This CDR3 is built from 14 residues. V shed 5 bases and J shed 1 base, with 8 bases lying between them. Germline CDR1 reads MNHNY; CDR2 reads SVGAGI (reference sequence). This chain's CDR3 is CASSQQGTNEKLFF. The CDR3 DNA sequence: TGTGCCAGCAGTCAACAGGGAACTAATGAAAAACTGTTTTTT.

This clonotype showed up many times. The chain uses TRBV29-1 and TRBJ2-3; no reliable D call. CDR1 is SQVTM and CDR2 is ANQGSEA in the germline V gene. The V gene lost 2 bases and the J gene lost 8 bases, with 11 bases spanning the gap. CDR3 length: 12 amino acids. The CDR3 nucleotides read TGCAGCGTTGAATGGTCGAGTGGTACGCAGTATTTT. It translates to CSVEWSSGTQYF.

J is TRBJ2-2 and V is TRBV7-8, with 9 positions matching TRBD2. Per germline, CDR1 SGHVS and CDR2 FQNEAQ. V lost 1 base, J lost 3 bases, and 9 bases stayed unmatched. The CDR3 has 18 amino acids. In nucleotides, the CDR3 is TGTGCCAGCAGCTTAGAACGGGCTAGCGGGATCGACACCGGGGAGCTGTTTTTT. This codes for CASSLERASGIDTGELFF.

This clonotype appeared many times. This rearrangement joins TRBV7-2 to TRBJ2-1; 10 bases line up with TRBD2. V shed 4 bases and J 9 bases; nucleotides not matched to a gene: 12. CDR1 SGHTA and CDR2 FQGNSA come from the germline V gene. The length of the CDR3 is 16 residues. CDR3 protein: CASSSPRSGRAPEQFF. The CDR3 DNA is TGTGCCAGCAGCTCCCCGCGGAGCGGGAGGGCCCCTGAGCAGTTCTTC.

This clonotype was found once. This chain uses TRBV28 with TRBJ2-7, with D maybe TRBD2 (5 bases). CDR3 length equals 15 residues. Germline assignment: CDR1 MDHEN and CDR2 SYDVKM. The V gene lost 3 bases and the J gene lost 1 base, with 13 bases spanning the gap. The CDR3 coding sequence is TGTGCCAGCAGTTTGGGAGCGGTGTGGTCCTACGAGCAGTACTTC. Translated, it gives CASSLGAVWSYEQYF.

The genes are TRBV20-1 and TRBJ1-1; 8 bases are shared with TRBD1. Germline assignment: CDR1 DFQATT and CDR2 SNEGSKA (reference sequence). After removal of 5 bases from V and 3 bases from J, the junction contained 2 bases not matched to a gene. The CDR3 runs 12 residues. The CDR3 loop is CSAEDRDTEAFF. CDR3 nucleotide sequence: TGCAGTGCTGAGGACAGGGACACTGAAGCTTTCTTT.

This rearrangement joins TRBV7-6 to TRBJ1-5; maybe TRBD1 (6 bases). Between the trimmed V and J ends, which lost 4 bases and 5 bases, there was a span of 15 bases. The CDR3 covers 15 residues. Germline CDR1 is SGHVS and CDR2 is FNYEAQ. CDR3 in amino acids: CASSSGTGFDQPQHF. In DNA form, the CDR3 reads TGTGCCAGCAGCTCCGGTACAGGGTTTGATCAGCCCCAGCATTTT.

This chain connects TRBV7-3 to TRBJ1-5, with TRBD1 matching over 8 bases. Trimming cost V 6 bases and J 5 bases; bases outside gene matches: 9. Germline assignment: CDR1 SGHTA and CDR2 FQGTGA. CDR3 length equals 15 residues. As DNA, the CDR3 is TGTGCCAGCAGATCGGACAGGGTGGACGATCAGCCCCAGCATTTT. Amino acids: CASRSDRVDDQPQHF.

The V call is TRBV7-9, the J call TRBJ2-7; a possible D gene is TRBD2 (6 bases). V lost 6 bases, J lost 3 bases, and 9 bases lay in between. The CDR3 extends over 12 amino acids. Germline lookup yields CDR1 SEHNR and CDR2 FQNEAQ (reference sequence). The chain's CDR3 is CASRGLDYEQYF. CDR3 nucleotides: TGTGCCAGCAGGGGACTGGACTACGAGCAGTACTTC. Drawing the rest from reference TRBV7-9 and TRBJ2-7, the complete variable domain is DTGVSQNPRHKITKRGQNVTFRCDPISEHNRLYWYRQTLGQGPEFLTYFQNEAQLEKSRLLSDRFSAERPKGSFSTLEIQRTEQGDSAMYLCASRGLDYEQYFGPGTRLTVT.

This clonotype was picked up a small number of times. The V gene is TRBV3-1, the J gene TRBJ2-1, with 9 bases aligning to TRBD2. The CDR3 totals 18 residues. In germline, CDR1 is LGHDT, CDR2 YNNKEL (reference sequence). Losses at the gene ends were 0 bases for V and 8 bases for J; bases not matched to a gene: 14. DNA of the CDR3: TGTGCCAGCAGCCAAGATATTGTACGGTGGCGGGGGGGTGATGAGCAGTTCTTC. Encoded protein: CASSQDIVRWRGGDEQFF.

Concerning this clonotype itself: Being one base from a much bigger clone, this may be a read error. In DNA, the CDR3 is TGCAGCGTTGATAGGCAGCTTAGCACAGATACGCAGTATTTT. This codes for CSVDRQLSTDTQYF. This chain joins TRBV29-1 and TRBJ2-3; D uncertain. Between the trimmed V and J ends, which lost 3 bases and 0 bases, there was a span of 10 bases. This CDR3 region has 14 residues. The germline V gene encodes CDR1 SQVTM and CDR2 ANQGSEA.

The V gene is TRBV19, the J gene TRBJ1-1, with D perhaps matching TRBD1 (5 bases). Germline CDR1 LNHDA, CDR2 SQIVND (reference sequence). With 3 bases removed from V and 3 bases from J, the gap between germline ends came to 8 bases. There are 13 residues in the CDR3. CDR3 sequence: CASSIRADTEAFF. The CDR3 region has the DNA TGTGCCAGTAGTATCAGGGCGGACACTGAAGCTTTCTTT.

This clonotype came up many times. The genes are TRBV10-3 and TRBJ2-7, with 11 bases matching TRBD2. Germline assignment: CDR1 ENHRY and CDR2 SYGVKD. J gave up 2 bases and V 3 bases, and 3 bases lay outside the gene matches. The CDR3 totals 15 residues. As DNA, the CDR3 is TGTGCCATCAGTGAAGTAGCGGGAGGGCCCTACGAGCAGTACTTC. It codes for CAISEVAGGPYEQYF.

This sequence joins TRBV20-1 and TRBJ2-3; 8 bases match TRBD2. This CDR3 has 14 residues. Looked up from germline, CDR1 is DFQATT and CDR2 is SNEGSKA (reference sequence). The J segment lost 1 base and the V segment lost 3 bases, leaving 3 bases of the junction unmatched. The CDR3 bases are TGCAGTGCTAGCAGCGGGAGAGGCACAGATACGCAGTATTTT. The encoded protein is CSASSGRGTDTQYF.

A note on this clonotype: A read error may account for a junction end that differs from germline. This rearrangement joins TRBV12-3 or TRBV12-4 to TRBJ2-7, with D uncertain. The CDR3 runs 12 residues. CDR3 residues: CAGSFSGYEQYF. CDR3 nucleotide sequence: TGTGCCGGCAGTTTCTCCGGCTACGAGCAGTACTTC.

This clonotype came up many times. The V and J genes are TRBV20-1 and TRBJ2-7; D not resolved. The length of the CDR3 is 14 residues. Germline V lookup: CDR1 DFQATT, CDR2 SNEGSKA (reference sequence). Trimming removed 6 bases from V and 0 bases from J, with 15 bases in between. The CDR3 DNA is TGCAGTGCAAACCCGGGCTGGAGCTCCTACGAGCAGTACTTC. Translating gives CSANPGWSSYEQYF.

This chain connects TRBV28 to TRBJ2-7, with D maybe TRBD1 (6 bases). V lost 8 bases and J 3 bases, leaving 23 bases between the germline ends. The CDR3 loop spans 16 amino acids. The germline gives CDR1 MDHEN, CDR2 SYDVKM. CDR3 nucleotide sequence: TGTGCCAGCGGCTGGCGTCGGAGCAGGGGTTTCTACGAGCAGTACTTC. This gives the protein CASGWRRSRGFYEQYF.

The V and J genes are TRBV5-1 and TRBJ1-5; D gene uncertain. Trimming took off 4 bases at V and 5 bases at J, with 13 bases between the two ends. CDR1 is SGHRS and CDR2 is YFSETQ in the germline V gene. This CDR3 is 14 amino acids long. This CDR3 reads CASSLGVRDQPQHF. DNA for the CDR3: TGCGCCAGCAGCCTGGGTGTACGAGATCAGCCCCAGCATTTT.

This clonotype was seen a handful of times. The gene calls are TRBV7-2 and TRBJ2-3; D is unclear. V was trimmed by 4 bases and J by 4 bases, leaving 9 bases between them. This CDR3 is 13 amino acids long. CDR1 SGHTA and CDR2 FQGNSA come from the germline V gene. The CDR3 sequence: CASSSRMSDTQYF. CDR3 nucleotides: TGTGCCAGCAGCTCGAGGATGTCAGATACGCAGTATTTT. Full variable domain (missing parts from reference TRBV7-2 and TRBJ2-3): GAGVSQSPSNKVTEKGKDVELRCDPISGHTALYWYRQSLGQGLEFLIYFQGNSAPDKSGLPSDRFSAERTGGSVSTLTIQRTQQEDSAVYLCASSSRMSDTQYFGPGTRLTVL.